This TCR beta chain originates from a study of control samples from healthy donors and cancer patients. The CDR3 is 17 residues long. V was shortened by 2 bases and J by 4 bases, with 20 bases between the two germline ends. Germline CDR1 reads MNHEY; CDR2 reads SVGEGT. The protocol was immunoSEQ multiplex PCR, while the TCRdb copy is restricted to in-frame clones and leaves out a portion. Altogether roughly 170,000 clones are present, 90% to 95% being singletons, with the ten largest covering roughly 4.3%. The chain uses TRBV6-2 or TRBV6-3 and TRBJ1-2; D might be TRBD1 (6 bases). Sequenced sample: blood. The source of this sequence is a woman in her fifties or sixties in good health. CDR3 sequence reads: CASSYPGQRSYPYGYTF. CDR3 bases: TGTGCCAGCAGTTACCCCGGACAGCGTTCCTATCCCTATGGCTACACCTTC.